This TCR beta chain was retrieved from a study of Ad26.COV2.S vaccination and SARS-CoV-2 variants. Overall study context: Intramuscular Ad26.COV2.S at 5x10^10 or 1x10^11 viral particles.

Repertoires were generated with immunoSEQ multiplex PCR, while TCRdb's copy carries only in-frame clones and drops some. The sample has roughly 350,000 clones, 80% to 90% seen once. Note on this clone: The antigen remains unidentified.

Study outcomes and limitations: Analyses that measured TCR breadth and depth may have underestimated total T cell responses.

This CDR3 spans 14 amino acids. V lost 0 bases and J 5 bases, leaving 10 bases between the germline ends. CDR1 and CDR2 (germline): MNHEY, SVGAGI. Indicated treatment: some 19 received Ad26.COV2.S at low or high dose, single or two shots; about 5 received placebo; per-sample allocation not given. The study sampled participants on day 63 after the first vaccine or placebo injection. Built on an Ad26 vector, the vaccine expressed Wuhan-strain SARS-CoV-2 spike. The receptor's source is a person between 18 and 60 years old who received the Ad26.COV2.S COVID-19 vaccine or a placebo. Sample: peripheral blood, taken in a trial of Ad26.COV2.S vaccine versus placebo. The genes are TRBV6-5 and TRBJ2-5; D is perhaps TRBD1 (5 bases). The CDR3 sequence is CASSYSRGSETQYF. CDR3 sequence (DNA): TGTGCCAGCAGTTACTCTAGGGGTTCCGAGACCCAGTACTTC.